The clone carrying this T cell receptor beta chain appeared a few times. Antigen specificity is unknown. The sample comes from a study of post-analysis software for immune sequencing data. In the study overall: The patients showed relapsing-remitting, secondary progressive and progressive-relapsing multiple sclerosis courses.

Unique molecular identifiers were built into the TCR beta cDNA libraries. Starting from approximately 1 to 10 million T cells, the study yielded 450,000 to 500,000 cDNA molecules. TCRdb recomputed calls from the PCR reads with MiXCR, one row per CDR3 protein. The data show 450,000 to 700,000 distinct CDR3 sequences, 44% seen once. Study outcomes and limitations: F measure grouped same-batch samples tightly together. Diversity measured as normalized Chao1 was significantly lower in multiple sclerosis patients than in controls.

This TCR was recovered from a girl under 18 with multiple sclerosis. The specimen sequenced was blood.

DNA for the CDR3: TGTGCCACCAGGGGGCGAGCTAATGAAAAACTGTTTTTT. This translates into CATRGRANEKLFF. V is TRBV12-3 or TRBV12-4 and J is TRBJ1-4; TRBD1 agrees at 8 bases. This CDR3 has 13 amino acids. J lost 3 bases, V lost 10 bases, and 4 bases had no gene match.